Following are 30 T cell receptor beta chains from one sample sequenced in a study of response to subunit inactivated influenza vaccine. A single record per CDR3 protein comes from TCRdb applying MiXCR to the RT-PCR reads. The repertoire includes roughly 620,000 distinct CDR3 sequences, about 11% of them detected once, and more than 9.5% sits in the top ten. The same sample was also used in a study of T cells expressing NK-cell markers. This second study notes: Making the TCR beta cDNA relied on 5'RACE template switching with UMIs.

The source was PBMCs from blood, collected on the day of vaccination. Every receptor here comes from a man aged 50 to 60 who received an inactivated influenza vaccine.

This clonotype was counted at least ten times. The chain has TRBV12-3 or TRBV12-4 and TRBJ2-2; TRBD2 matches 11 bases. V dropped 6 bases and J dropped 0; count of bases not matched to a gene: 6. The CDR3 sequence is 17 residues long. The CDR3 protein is CASRRTSGYTNTGELFF. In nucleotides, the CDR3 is TGTGCCAGCAGGAGGACTAGCGGGTATACGAACACCGGGGAGCTGTTTTTT.

The CDR3 loop is CASSLGPGGHEQYF. CDR3 sequence (DNA): TGTGCCAGCTCATTGGGACCTGGGGGCCACGAGCAGTACTTC. J is TRBJ2-7 and V is TRBV18, with TRBD1 as a possible D gene (6 bases). V was shortened by 5 bases and J by 5 bases, with 16 bases between the two germline ends. Per the germline V gene, CDR1 is KGHSH and CDR2 is LQKENI. The CDR3 runs 14 residues. Full variable domain (outside the CDR3, taken from reference TRBV18 and TRBJ2-7): NAGVMQNPRHLVRRRGQEARLRCSPMKGHSHVYWYRQLPEEGLKFMVYLQKENIIDESGMPKERFSAEFPKEGPSILRIQQVVRGDSAAYFCASSLGPGGHEQYFGPGTRLTVT.

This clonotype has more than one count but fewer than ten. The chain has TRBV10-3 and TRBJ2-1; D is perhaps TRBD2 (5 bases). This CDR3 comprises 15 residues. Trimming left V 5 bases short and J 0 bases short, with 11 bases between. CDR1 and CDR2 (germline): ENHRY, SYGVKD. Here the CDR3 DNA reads TGTGCCATCAGTAGCAAAGACTACTCCTACAATGAGCAGTTCTTC. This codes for CAISSKDYSYNEQFF.

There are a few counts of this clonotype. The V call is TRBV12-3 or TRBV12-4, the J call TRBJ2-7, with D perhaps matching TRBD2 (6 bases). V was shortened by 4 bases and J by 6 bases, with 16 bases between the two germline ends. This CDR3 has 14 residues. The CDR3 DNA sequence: TGTGCCAGCAGTTCCCCCAACCGGGAGTCCGAGCAGTACTTC. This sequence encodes CASSSPNRESEQYF.

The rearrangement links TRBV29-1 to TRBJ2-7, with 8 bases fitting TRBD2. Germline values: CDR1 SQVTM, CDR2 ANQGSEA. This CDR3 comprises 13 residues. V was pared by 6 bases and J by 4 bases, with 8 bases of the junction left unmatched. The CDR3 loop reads CSVEREKSYEQYF. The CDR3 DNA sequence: TGCAGCGTCGAGCGGGAGAAGAGTTACGAGCAGTACTTC.

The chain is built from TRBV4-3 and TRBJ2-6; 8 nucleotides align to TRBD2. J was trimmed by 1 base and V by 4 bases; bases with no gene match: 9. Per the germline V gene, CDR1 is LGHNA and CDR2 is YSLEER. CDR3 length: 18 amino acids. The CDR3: CASSRELGLASGANVLTF. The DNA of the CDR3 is TGCGCCAGCAGCCGGGAGCTTGGACTAGCTTCTGGGGCCAACGTCCTGACTTTC.

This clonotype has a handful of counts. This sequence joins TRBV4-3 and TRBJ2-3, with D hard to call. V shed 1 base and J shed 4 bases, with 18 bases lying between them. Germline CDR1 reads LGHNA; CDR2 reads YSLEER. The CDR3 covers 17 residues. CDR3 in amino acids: CASSQVKEVDGADTQYF. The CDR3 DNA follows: TGCGCCAGCAGCCAAGTGAAGGAAGTCGATGGAGCAGATACGCAGTATTTT.

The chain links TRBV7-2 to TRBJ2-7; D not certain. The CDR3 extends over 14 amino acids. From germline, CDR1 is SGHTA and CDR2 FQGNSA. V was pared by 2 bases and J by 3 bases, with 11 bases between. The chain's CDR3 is CASSLSFFNYEQYF. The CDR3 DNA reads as TGTGCCAGCAGCTTATCGTTTTTTAACTACGAGCAGTACTTC.

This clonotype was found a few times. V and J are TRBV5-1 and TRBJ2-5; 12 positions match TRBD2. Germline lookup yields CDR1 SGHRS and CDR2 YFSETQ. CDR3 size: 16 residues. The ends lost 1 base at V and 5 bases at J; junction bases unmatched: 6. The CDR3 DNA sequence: TGCGCCAGCAGCTTGTTTTCTAGCGGGAGGGTCGAGACCCAGTACTTC. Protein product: CASSLFSSGRVETQYF.

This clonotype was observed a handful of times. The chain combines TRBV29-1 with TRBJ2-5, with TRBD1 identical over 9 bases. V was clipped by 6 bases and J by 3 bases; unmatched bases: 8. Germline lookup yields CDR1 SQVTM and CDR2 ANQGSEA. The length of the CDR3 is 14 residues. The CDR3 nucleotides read TGCAGCGTCGTCAGGACAGGGGCGAAAGAGACCCAGTACTTC. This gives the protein CSVVRTGAKETQYF.

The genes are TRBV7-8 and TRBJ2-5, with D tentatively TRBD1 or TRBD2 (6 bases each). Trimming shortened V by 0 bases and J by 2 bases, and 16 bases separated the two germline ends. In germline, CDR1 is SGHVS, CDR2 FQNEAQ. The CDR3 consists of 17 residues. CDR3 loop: CASSLAPGVGGQETQYF. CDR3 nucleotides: TGTGCCAGCAGCTTAGCTCCGGGGGTAGGGGGGCAAGAGACCCAGTACTTC.

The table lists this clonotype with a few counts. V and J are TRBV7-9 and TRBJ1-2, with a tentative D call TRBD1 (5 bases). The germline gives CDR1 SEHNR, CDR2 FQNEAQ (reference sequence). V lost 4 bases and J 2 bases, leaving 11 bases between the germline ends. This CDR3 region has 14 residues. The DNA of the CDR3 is TGTGCCAGCAGCTCCTTGGGGGACAACTATGGCTACACCTTC. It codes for CASSSLGDNYGYTF.

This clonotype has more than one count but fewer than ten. CDR3 coding DNA: TGTGCCAGCAGTCTCCCTCCGGGACAGAGAGAGACCCAGTACTTC. Amino acids: CASSLPPGQRETQYF. The V call is TRBV28, the J call TRBJ2-5; 7 bases agree with TRBD1. The V gene's germline CDR1 is MDHEN and CDR2 SYDVKM. There are 15 residues in the CDR3. J gave up 4 bases and V 5 bases, and 10 bases lay outside the gene matches.

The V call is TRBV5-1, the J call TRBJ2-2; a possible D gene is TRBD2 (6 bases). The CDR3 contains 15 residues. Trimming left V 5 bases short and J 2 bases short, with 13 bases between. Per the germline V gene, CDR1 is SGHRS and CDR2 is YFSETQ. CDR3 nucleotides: TGCGCCAGCAGGTCCGGGACTTACAACACCGGGGAGCTGTTTTTT. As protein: CASRSGTYNTGELFF.

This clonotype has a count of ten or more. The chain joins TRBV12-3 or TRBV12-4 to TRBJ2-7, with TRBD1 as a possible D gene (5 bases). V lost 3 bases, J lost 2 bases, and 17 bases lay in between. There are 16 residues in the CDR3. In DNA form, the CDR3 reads TGTGCCAGCAGTTTGAACAGGCTGGTGCCTACCTACGAGCAGTACTTC. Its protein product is CASSLNRLVPTYEQYF.

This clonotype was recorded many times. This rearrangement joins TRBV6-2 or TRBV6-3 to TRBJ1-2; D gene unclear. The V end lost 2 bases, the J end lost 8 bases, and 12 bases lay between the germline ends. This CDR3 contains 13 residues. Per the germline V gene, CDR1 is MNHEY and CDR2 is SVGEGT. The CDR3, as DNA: TGTGCCAGCAGTTACACGGCAGCCGGAGGCTACACCTTC. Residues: CASSYTAAGGYTF.

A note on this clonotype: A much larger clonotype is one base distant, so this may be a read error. In DNA form, the CDR3 reads TGTGCCAGCAATGTACGGGGGCGGACAGATACGCAGTATTTT. This codes for CASNVRGRTDTQYF. This chain uses TRBV6-1 with TRBJ2-3; perhaps D is TRBD1 or TRBD2 (6 bases each). The germline gives CDR1 MNHNS, CDR2 SASEGT. The length of the CDR3 is 14 residues. V was trimmed by 7 bases and J by 3 bases, leaving 14 bases between them.

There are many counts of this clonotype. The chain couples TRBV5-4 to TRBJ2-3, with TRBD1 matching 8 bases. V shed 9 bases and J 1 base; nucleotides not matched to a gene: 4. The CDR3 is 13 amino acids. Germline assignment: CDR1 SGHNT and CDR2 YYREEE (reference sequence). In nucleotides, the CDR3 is TGTGCCACCAGGGGGCAAGGCACAGATACGCAGTATTTT. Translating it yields CATRGQGTDTQYF.

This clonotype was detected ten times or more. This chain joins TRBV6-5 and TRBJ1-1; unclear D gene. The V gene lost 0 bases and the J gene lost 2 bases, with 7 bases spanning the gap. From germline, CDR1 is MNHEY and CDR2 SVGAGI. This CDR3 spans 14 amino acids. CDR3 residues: CASSYSRLNTEAFF. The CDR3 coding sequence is TGTGCCAGCAGTTACTCGCGGCTCAACACTGAAGCTTTCTTT.

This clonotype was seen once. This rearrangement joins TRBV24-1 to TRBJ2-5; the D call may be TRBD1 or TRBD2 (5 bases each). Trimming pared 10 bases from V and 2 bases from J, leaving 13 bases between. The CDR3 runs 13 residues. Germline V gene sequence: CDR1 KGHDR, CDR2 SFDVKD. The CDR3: CATKGTAQETQYF. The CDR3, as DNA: TGTGCCACTAAAGGGACGGCGCAAGAGACCCAGTACTTC.

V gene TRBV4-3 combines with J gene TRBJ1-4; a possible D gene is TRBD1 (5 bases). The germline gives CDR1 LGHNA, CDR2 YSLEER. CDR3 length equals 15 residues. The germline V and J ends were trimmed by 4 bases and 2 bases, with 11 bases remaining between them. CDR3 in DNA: TGCGCCAGCAGCCCTTCAGGGCCGACTAATGAAAAACTGTTTTTT. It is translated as CASSPSGPTNEKLFF.

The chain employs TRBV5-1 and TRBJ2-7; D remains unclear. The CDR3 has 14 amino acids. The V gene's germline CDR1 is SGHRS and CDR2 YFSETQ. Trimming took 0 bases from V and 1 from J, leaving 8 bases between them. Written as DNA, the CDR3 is TGCGCCAGCAGCTTGGATATGGGTTCCTACGAGCAGTACTTC. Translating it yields CASSLDMGSYEQYF.

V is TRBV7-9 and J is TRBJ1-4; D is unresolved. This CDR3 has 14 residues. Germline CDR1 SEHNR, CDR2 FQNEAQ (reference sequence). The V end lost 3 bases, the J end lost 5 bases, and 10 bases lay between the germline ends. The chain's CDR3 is CASSLQLHNEKLFF. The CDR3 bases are TGTGCCAGCAGCTTGCAGCTTCACAATGAAAAACTGTTTTTT.

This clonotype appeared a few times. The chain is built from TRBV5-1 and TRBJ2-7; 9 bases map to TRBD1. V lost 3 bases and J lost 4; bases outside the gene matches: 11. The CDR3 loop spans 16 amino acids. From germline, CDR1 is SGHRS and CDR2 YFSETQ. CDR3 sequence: CASSWKGTGTGYEQYF. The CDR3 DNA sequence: TGCGCCAGCAGCTGGAAGGGGACCGGGACAGGGTACGAGCAGTACTTC.

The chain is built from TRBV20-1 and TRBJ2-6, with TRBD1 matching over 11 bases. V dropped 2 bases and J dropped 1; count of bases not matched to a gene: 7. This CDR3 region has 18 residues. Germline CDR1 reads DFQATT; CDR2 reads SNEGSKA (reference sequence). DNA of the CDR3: TGCAGTGCTAGACCCGGGACAGGGGGTCTTTCTGGGGCCAACGTCCTGACTTTC. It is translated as CSARPGTGGLSGANVLTF.

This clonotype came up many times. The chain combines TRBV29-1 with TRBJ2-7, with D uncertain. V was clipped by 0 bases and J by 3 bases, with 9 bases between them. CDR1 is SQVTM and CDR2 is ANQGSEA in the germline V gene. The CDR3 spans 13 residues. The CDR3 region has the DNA TGCAGCGTTGAAGACGCGCTCTACTACGAGCAGTACTTC. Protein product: CSVEDALYYEQYF.

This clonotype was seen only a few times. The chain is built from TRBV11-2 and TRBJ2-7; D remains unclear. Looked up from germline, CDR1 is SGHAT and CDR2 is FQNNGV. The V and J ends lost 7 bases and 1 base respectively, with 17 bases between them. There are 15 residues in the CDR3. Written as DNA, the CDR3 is TGTGCCAGCACCCCCTTCCGGGCGTATTCCTACGAGCAGTACTTC. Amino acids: CASTPFRAYSYEQYF. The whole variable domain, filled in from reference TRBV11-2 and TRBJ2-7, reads EAGVAQSPRYKIIEKRQSVAFWCNPISGHATLYWYQQILGQGPKLLIQFQNNGVVDDSQLPKDRFSAERLKGVDSTLKIQPAKLEDSAVYLCASTPFRAYSYEQYFGPGTRLTVT.

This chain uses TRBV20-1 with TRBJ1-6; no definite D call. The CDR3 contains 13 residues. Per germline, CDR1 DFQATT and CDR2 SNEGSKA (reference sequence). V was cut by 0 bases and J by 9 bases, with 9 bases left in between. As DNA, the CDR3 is TGCAGTGCTAGAGAGGACCTGGGTTCACCCCTCCACTTT. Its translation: CSAREDLGSPLHF.

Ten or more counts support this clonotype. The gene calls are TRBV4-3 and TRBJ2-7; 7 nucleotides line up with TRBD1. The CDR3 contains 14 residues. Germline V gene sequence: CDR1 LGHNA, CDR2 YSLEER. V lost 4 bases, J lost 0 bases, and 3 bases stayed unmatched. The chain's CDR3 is CASSRGTASYEQYF. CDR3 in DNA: TGCGCCAGCAGCCGAGGGACAGCCTCCTACGAGCAGTACTTC.

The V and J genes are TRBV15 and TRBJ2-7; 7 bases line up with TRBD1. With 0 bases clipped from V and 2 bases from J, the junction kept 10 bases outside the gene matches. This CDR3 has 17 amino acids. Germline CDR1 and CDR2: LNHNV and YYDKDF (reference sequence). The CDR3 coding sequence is TGTGCCACCAGCAGAGAACGCTATAGACAGGGTCCCTACGAGCAGTACTTC. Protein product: CATSRERYRQGPYEQYF.